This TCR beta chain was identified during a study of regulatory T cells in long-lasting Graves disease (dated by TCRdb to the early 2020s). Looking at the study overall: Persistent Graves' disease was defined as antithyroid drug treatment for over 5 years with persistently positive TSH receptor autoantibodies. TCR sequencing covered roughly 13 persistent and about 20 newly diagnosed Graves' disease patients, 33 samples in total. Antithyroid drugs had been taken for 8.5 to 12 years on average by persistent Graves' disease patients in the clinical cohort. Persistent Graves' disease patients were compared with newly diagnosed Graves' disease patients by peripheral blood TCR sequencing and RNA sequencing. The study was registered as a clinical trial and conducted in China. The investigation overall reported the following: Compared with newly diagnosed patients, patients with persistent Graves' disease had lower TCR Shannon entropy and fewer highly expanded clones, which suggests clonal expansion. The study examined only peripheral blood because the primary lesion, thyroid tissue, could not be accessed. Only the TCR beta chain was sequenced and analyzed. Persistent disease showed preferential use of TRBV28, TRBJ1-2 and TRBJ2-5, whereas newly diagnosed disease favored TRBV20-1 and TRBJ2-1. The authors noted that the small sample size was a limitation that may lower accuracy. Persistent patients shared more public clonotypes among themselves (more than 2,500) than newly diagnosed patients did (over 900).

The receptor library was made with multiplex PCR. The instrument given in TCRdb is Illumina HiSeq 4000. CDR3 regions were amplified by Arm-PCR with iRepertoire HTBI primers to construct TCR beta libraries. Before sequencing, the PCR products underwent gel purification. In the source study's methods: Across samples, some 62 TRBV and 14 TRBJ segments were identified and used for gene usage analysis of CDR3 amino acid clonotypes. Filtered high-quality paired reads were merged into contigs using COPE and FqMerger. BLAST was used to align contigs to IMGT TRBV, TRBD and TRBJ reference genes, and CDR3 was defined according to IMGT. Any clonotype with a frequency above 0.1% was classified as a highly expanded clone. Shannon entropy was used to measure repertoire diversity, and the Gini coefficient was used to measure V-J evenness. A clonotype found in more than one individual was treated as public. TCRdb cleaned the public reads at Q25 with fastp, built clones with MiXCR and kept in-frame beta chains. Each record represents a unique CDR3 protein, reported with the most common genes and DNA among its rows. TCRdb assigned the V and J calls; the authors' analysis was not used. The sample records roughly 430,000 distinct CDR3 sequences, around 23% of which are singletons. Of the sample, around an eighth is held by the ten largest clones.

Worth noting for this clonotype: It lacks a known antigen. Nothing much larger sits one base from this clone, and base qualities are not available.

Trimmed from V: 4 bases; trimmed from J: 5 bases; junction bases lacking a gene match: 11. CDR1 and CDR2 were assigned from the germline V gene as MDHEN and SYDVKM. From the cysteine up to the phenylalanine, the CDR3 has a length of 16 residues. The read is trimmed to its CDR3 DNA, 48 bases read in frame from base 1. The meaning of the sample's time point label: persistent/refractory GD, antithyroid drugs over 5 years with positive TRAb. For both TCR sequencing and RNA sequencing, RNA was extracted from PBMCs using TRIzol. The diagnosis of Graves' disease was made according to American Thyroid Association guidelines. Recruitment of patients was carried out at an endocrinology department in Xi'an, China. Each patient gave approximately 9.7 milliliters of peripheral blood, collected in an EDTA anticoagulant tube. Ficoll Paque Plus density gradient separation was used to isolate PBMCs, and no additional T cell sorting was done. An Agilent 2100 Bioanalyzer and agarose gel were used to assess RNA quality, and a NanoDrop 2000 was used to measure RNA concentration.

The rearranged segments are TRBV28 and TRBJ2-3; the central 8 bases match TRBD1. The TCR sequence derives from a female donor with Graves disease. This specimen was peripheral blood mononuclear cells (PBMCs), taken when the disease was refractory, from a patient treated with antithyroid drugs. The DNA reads TGTGCCAGCAGTTCCCGAGGACAGGGCAGTGAAGATACGCAGTATTTT. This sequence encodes CASSSRGQGSEDTQYF.